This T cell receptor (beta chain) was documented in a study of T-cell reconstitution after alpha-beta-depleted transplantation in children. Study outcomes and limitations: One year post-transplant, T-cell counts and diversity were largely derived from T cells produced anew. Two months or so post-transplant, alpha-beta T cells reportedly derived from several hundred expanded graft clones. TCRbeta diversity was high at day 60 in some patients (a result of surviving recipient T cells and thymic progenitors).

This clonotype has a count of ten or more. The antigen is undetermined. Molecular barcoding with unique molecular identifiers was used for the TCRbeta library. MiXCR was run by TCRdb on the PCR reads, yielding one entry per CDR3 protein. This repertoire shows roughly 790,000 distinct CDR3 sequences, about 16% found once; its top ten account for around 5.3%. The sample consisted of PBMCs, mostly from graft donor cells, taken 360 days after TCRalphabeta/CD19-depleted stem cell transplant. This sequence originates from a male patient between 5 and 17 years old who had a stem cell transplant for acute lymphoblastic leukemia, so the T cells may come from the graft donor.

The CDR3 nucleotides are TGCGCCAGCAGCCCGGGACAGCGGTCCAATGAGCAGTTCTTC. Translated, it gives CASSPGQRSNEQFF. The chain combines TRBV5-1 with TRBJ2-1; TRBD1 matches at 7 bases. V shed 4 bases and J 6 bases; nucleotides not matched to a gene: 7. The germline gives CDR1 SGHRS, CDR2 YFSETQ. The CDR3 is 14 residues long.